Listed below are T cell receptor beta chains from one sample, sequenced in a study of identical twins. TCRdb recomputed calls from the 5' RACE reads with MiXCR, one row per CDR3 protein. The sample yields some 190,000 distinct CDR3 sequences, approximately 15% seen once. This same sample was also taken into another study, of T cells expressing NK-cell markers.

The sequenced material came from CD8+ T cells sorted from blood. Every receptor here comes from a woman aged 18-29 years in good health. Each CDR3 is given with its conserved first and last residue. A D gene is named only where the DNA matches it firmly. Size is stated for part of the rows, as once, few or many counts, or as a class when the clone is expanded.

clone size	V gene	J gene	D gene	CDR3 protein	CDR3 DNA
few	TRBV25-1	TRBJ2-1	TRBD2	CASSPQTSGLSNEQFF	TGTGCCAGCAGTCCCCAGACTAGCGGGCTATCCAATGAGCAGTTCTTC
-	TRBV12-3/TRBV12-4	TRBJ1-2	TRBD1	CASSEGAGYTF	TGTGCCAGCAGTGAGGGGGCTGGCTACACCTTC
-	TRBV12-3/TRBV12-4	TRBJ2-2	-	CACTGIGELFF	TGTGCCTGCACAGGGATCGGGGAGCTGTTTTTT
-	TRBV12-3/TRBV12-4	TRBJ2-7	TRBD2	CASSSGLAGELDEQYF	TGTGCCAGCAGTTCGGGCCTAGCGGGAGAGCTGGACGAGCAGTACTTC
-	TRBV7-9	TRBJ2-1	TRBD2	CASSFGLAGSYNEQFF	TGTGCCAGCAGCTTTGGGCTAGCGGGAAGTTACAATGAGCAGTTCTTC
-	TRBV3-1	TRBJ2-3	-	CASSLRISTDTQYF	TGTGCCAGCAGCCTCCGAATTAGCACAGATACGCAGTATTTT
-	TRBV7-6	TRBJ1-1	-	CASRPAMNTEAFF	TGTGCCAGCAGGCCAGCTATGAACACTGAAGCTTTCTTT
few	TRBV13	TRBJ1-1	-	CASSLYGGEFTEAFF	TGTGCCAGCAGCTTGTACGGGGGCGAGTTCACTGAAGCTTTCTTT
-	TRBV30	TRBJ2-5	-	CAWRGGKETQYF	TGTGCCTGGAGAGGGGGGAAAGAGACCCAGTACTTC
-	TRBV3-1	TRBJ2-7	TRBD2	CASSLGLAGAGYEQYF	TGTGCCAGCAGCCTGGGACTAGCGGGAGCGGGCTACGAGCAGTACTTC
-	TRBV7-9	TRBJ2-1	-	CASSPGPRPPNNEQFF	TGTGCCAGCAGCCCGGGACCTCGACCACCAAACAATGAGCAGTTCTTC
-	TRBV11-2	TRBJ2-3	TRBD2	CASSFGTSGFGDTQYF	TGTGCCAGCAGCTTTGGGACTAGCGGTTTTGGAGATACGCAGTATTTT
-	TRBV10-2	TRBJ2-7	-	CASSAPLRYEQYF	TGCGCCAGCAGTGCCCCCCTAAGGTACGAGCAGTACTTC
few	TRBV29-1	TRBJ2-1	-	CSARSSYNEQFF	TGCAGCGCCAGGTCAAGTTACAATGAGCAGTTCTTC
few	TRBV20-1	TRBJ2-7	TRBD2	CSARDPGLLMSSYEQYF	TGCAGTGCTAGAGATCCGGGACTACTAATGAGCTCCTACGAGCAGTACTTC
few	TRBV12-3/TRBV12-4	TRBJ1-1	-	CASATDTRNTEAFF	TGTGCCAGCGCCACAGACACCCGGAACACTGAAGCTTTCTTT
-	TRBV2	TRBJ2-7	TRBD1	CARGRDRRSYEQYF	TGTGCCAGGGGCCGGGACAGAAGGAGCTACGAGCAGTACTTC
few	TRBV27	TRBJ2-7	TRBD1	CASSLTGSKTYEQYF	TGTGCCAGCAGTTTGACAGGGTCCAAGACCTACGAGCAGTACTTC
-	TRBV5-6	TRBJ2-5	-	CASSFSTETQYF	TGTGCCAGCAGCTTCTCGACGGAGACCCAGTACTTC
-	TRBV9	TRBJ2-1	TRBD2	CASSISGGAGNNEQFF	TGTGCCAGCAGCATCAGCGGGGGGGCTGGGAACAATGAGCAGTTCTTC
-	TRBV12-3/TRBV12-4	TRBJ2-7	-	CASSFILRAGGYYEQYF	TGTGCCAGCAGTTTCATCCTTCGTGCAGGGGGGTACTACGAGCAGTACTTC
few	TRBV5-5	TRBJ2-3	-	CASTPSEVLAPGWDTQYF	TGTGCCAGCACCCCCTCCGAGGTCTTGGCACCGGGTTGGGATACGCAGTATTTT
few	TRBV7-9	TRBJ2-7	-	CASSARDYEQYF	TGTGCCAGCAGCGCCCGGGACTACGAGCAGTACTTC
-	TRBV13	TRBJ2-1	TRBD1	CASSIRGTGEFF	TGTGCCAGCAGCATACGGGGGACAGGGGAGTTCTTC
-	TRBV2	TRBJ2-3	-	CASRLAGNAPTDTQYF	TGTGCCAGCAGATTGGCGGGAAATGCTCCCACAGATACGCAGTATTTT
-	TRBV25-1	TRBJ2-3	-	CASSQGIGTDTQYF	TGTGCCAGCAGTCAGGGGATCGGCACAGATACGCAGTATTTT
-	TRBV4-1	TRBJ2-1	-	CASSQGLVAGNEQFF	TGCGCCAGCAGCCAAGGACTAGTTGCGGGAAATGAGCAGTTCTTC
few	TRBV5-1	TRBJ1-4	-	CASSPESEKLFF	TGCGCCAGCAGCCCGGAAAGCGAAAAACTGTTTTTT
-	TRBV5-6	TRBJ2-1	TRBD2	CASSHGLASNEQFF	TGTGCCAGCAGTCACGGACTAGCGTCCAATGAGCAGTTCTTC
-	TRBV7-6	TRBJ2-5	-	CASSDRLGGETQYF	TGTGCCAGCAGCGATCGATTAGGGGGGGAGACCCAGTACTTC
-	TRBV12-3/TRBV12-4	TRBJ2-1	-	CASSPSQLEQFF	TGTGCCAGCAGTCCCTCCCAGTTAGAGCAGTTCTTC
-	TRBV13	TRBJ2-1	-	CASSLRGAYNEQFF	TGTGCCAGCAGCTTACGGGGGGCTTACAATGAGCAGTTCTTC
few	TRBV7-9	TRBJ2-2	-	CASSLGIGELFF	TGTGCCAGCAGCTTAGGGATCGGGGAGCTGTTTTTT
few	TRBV6-2/TRBV6-3	TRBJ2-7	-	CASSYSSDTSYEQYF	TGTGCCAGCAGTTACTCGTCGGACACCTCCTACGAGCAGTACTTC